One sample yielded the 3 T cell receptor beta chains listed below, sequenced in a study of T cell responses to AZD1222 COVID-19 vaccine. Here immunoSEQ multiplex PCR was the method, and the copy in TCRdb shows in-frame clones only, minus some. Altogether about 91,000 clones are present, around nine tenths being singletons, with the ten largest covering less than 4%. The sequenced sample was peripheral blood, obtained 28 days after the second AZD1222 dose. The receptors shown here come from an adult who received the AZD1222 COVID-19 vaccine.

The rearrangement links TRBV19 to TRBJ2-1; D gene uncertain. With 1 base removed from V and 3 bases from J, the gap between germline ends came to 7 bases. The CDR3 runs 14 residues. The germline V gene encodes CDR1 LNHDA and CDR2 SQIVND (reference sequence). Here the CDR3 reads CASSIAHLYNEQFF. DNA for the CDR3: TGTGCCAGTAGTATAGCCCATCTCTACAATGAGCAGTTCTTC.

The chain carries TRBV3-1 (or the pseudogene TRBV3-2) and TRBJ1-2, with D possibly TRBD1 on 5 matching bases. The germline V gene encodes CDR1 LGHDT and CDR2 YNNKEL (reference sequence). The V end lost 4 bases, the J end lost 3 bases, and 12 bases lay between the germline ends. CDR3 length: 14 residues. The DNA of the CDR3 is TGTGCCAGCAGCCTTATGACAGACCACTATGGCTACACCTTC. It translates to CASSLMTDHYGYTF.

This clone has just a few counts. The rearrangement uses TRBV11-3 and TRBJ2-7; a possible D gene is TRBD2 (6 bases). Germline lookup yields CDR1 SGHNT and CDR2 YENEEA. There are 14 residues in the CDR3. V was cut by 2 bases and J by 2 bases, with 10 bases left in between. CDR3 DNA: TGTGCCAGCAGCTTAAAAGGGACTGCCTACGAGCAGTACTTC. Its translation: CASSLKGTAYEQYF.